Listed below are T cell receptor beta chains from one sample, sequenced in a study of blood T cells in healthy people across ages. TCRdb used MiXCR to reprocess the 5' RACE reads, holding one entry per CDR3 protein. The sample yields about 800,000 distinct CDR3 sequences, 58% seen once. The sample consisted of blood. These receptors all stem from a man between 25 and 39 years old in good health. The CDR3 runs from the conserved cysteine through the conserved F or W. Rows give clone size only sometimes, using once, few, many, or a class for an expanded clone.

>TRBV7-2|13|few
CASSFDRGRTQYF
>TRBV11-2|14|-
CASSRLQGRNEQFF
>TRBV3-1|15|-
CASSQIRDSVYGYTF
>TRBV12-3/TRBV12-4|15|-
CASIRGGTATEKLFF
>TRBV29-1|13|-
CSVVQLVPGELFF
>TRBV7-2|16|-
CASTLISGTQHEEQYF
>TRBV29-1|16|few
CSVEVGPGSGANVLTF
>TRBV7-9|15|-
CASSPSNRGLKEQYF
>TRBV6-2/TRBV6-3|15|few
CASSFTRYSRETQYF
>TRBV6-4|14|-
CASRRTRGYNEQFF
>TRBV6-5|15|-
CASRLTAGPTYEQYF
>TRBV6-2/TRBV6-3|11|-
CASSDKYEQYF
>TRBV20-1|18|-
CSARVNYWLADRANGYTF
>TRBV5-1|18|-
CASSPTRGSVRPGETQYF
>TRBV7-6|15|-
CASSPWEASTDTQYF
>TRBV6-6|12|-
CASSGIFREQYF
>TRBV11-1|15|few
CASSLDGLAQETQYF
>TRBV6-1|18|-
CASSKGSAGMVWTDTQYF
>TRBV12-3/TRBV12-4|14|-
CASTPGPGPNGYTF
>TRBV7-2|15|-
CASSPSPGQTDTQYF
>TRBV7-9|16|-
CASSPRGFSGANVLTF
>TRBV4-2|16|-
CASSQGLRDRDNEQFF
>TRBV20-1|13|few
CSATEGFYNEQFF
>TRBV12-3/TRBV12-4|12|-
CASSSEYNEQFF
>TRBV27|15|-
CASSSTTNRAYEQYF
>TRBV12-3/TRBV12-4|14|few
CASSVDSFYNEQFF
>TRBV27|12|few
CASSFADNEQFF
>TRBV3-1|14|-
CACSQGGPSYEQYF
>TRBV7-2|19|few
CASSLKWDTLSSGRETQYF
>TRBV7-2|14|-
CASSLLVVGGEQYF
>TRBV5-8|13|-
CASSLGSRDGQYF
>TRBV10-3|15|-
CAIGQQGQRNTEAFF
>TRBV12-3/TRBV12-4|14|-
CASSFRGGADMQYF
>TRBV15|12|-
CATSTRTDTRYF
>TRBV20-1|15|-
CSAHSLRTANTEAFF
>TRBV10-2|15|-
CASNADINFNTEAFF
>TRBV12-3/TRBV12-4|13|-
CASSSGGGGRQYF
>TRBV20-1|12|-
CSVRRSNTEAFF
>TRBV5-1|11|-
CASRYEYEQYF
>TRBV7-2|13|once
CASPGLNTETQYF
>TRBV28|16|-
CASSHKQGRGANVLTF